This T cell receptor (beta chain) was profiled in a study of blood T cell repertoires in COVID-19. Across the study: Sites across the United States, Italy and Spain contributed samples from acute and convalescent COVID-19. The analysed material was cDNA or gDNA that came from T cells, B-cell-depleted T cells, or PBMCs.

In the study's own analysis: Scientists estimated how many nucleated cells there were by amplifying reference gene primers. Assay used: immunoSEQ multiplex PCR; TCRdb lists only in-frame clones, some missing. For V, J and clone size, that table is used; D and trimming come from the DNA. Of 300,000 to 350,000 clones in the sample, around 91% were seen once. Trimming left V 3 bases short and J 4 bases short, with 8 bases between. From germline, CDR1 is SQVTM and CDR2 ANQGSEA. This CDR3 region has 12 residues. The clonotype originates from a woman younger than 35 who had recovered from COVID-19. The J gene is TRBJ2-3, the V gene TRBV29-1; D possibly corresponds to TRBD1 (5 bases). The sample was peripheral blood. This CDR3 is CSVDVRADTQYF. CDR3 in DNA: TGCAGCGTTGACGTCAGGGCAGATACGCAGTATTTT.